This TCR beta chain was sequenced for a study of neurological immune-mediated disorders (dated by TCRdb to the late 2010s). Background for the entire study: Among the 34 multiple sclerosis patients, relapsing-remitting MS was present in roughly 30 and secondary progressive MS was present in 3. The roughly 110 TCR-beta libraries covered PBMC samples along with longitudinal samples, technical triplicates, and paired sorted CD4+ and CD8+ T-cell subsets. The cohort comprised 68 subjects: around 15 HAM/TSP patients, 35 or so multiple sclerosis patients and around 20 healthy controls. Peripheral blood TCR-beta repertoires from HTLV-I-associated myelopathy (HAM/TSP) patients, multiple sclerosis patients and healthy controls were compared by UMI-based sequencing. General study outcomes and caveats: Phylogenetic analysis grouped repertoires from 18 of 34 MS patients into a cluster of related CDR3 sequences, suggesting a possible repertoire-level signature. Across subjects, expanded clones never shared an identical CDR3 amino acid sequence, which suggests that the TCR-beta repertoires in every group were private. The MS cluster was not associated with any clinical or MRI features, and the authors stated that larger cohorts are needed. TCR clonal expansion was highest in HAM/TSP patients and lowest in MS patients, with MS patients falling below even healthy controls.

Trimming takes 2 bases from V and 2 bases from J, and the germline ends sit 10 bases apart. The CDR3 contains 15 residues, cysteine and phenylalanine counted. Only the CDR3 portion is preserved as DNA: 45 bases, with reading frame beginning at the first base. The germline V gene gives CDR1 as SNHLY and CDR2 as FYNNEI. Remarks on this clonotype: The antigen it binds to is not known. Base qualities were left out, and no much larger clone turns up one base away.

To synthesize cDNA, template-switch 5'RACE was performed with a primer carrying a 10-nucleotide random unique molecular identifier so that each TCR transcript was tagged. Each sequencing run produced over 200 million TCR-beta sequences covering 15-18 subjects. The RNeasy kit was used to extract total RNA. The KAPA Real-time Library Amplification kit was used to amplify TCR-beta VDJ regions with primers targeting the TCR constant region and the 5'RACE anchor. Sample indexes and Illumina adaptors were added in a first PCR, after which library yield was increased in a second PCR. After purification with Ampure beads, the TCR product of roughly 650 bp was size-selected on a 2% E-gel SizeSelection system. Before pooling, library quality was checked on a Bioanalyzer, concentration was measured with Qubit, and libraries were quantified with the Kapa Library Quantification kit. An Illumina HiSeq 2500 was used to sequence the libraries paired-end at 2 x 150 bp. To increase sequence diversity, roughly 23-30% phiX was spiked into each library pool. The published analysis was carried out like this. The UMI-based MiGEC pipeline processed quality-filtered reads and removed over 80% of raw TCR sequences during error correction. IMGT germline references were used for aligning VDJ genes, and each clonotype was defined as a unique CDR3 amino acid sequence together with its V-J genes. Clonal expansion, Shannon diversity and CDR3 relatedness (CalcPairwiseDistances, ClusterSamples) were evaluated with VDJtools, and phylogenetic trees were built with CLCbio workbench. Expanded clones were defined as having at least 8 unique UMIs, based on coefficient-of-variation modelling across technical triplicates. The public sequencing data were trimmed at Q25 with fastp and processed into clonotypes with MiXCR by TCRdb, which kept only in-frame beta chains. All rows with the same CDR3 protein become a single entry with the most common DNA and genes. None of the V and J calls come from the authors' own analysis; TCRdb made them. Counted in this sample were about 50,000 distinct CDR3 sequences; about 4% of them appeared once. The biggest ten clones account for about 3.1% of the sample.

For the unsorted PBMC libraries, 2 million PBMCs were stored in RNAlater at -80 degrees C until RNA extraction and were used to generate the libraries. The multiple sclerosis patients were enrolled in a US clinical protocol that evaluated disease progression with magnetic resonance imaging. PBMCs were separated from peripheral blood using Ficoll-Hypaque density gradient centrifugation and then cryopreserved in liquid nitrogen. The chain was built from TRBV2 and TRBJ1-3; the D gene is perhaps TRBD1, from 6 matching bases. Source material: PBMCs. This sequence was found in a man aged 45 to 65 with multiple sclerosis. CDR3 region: CASSEWAGAGNTIYF. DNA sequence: TGTGCCAGCAGTGAATGGGCAGGGGCTGGAAACACCATATATTTT.